A selection of T cell receptor beta chains follows, all from one sample in a study of T cells in localized non-small cell lung cancer. Method: immunoSEQ multiplex PCR; TCRdb's copy keeps in-frame clones and lacks some. Of tens of thousands of clones listed, approximately 90% are singletons. Sample: peripheral blood, taken before any cancer treatment. Every receptor here comes from a woman aged 35-70 years with stage I squamous cell lung carcinoma. Both conserved end residues are part of each CDR3. D genes are given only for firm matches. Only part of the rows carry a size: once, few, many, or a class if the clone is expanded.

CDR3nt: TGTGCCAGCAGCCGGGGCGGCGGCGGGGAGCAGTACTTC; CDR3aa: CASSRGGGGEQYF; d_gene: .; j_gene: TRBJ2-7; v_gene: TRBV28; abundance: .
CDR3nt: TGTGCCAGTAAAGGCTATGGCTACACCTTC; CDR3aa: CASKGYGYTF; d_gene: .; j_gene: TRBJ1-2; v_gene: TRBV19; abundance: .
CDR3nt: TGTGCCAGCAGGGAGGACAGGGTCGGTGGCACTGAAGCTTTCTTT; CDR3aa: CASREDRVGGTEAFF; d_gene: TRBD1; j_gene: TRBJ1-1; v_gene: TRBV6-1; abundance: .
CDR3nt: TGTGCCAGCTCACCACGCGGTCCCGAGACCCAGTACTTC; CDR3aa: CASSPRGPETQYF; d_gene: .; j_gene: TRBJ2-5; v_gene: TRBV18; abundance: .
CDR3nt: TGTGCCACCAGCTCCCGGGTCGGCGGGAATGAAGCTTTCTTT; CDR3aa: CATSSRVGGNEAFF; d_gene: .; j_gene: TRBJ1-1; v_gene: TRBV15; abundance: .
CDR3nt: TGCGCCAGCAGCCAAGATGGGCAGGGTCAGGGTGAAGCTTTCTTT; CDR3aa: CASSQDGQGQGEAFF; d_gene: .; j_gene: TRBJ1-1; v_gene: TRBV4-1; abundance: .
CDR3nt: TGTGCCTGGAGTAAACAGGCAGAGGGTAACACCATATATTTT; CDR3aa: CAWSKQAEGNTIYF; d_gene: .; j_gene: TRBJ1-3; v_gene: TRBV30; abundance: .
CDR3nt: TGTGCCAGTACCCTTTCAGGAGGACGGGTCAATCAGCCCCAGCATTTT; CDR3aa: CASTLSGGRVNQPQHF; d_gene: .; j_gene: TRBJ1-5; v_gene: TRBV19; abundance: .
CDR3nt: TGTGCCAGCACGAATCGACAGGGCCAGAACTATGGCTACACCTTC; CDR3aa: CASTNRQGQNYGYTF; d_gene: TRBD1; j_gene: TRBJ1-2; v_gene: TRBV6-1; abundance: .
CDR3nt: TGTGCCAGCAGCCGCGGACAGGGGAACTATGGCTACACCTTC; CDR3aa: CASSRGQGNYGYTF; d_gene: TRBD1; j_gene: TRBJ1-2; v_gene: TRBV7-9; abundance: .
CDR3nt: TGTGCCAGCAGTGGACAGGGGGGTCATCAGCCCCAGCATTTT; CDR3aa: CASSGQGGHQPQHF; d_gene: TRBD1; j_gene: TRBJ1-5; v_gene: TRBV25-1; abundance: .
CDR3nt: TGTGCCAGCAGTCGGGGGGATCAGCCCCAGCATTTT; CDR3aa: CASSRGDQPQHF; d_gene: .; j_gene: TRBJ1-5; v_gene: TRBV7-9; abundance: .
CDR3nt: TGCGCCAGCAGCCTTACAGGGACCAGCACAGATACGCAGTATTTT; CDR3aa: CASSLTGTSTDTQYF; d_gene: .; j_gene: TRBJ2-3; v_gene: TRBV5-1; abundance: .
CDR3nt: TGCGCCAGCAGTGAAACAGGGTCGAATGAGCAGTTCTTC; CDR3aa: CASSETGSNEQFF; d_gene: .; j_gene: TRBJ2-1; v_gene: TRBV10-1; abundance: .
CDR3nt: TGTGCCAGCAGTCTCCCCCTAGGGGAAACTTTCTTT; CDR3aa: CASSLPLGETFF; d_gene: .; j_gene: TRBJ1-1; v_gene: TRBV27; abundance: once
CDR3nt: TGTGCCATCAGTGAGGGGGCTTCCACTGAAGCTTTCTTT; CDR3aa: CAISEGASTEAFF; d_gene: .; j_gene: TRBJ1-1; v_gene: TRBV10-3; abundance: .
CDR3nt: TGTGCCAGCAGTCCGGACGGCCTCTATGGCTACACCTTC; CDR3aa: CASSPDGLYGYTF; d_gene: .; j_gene: TRBJ1-2; v_gene: TRBV6-6; abundance: .